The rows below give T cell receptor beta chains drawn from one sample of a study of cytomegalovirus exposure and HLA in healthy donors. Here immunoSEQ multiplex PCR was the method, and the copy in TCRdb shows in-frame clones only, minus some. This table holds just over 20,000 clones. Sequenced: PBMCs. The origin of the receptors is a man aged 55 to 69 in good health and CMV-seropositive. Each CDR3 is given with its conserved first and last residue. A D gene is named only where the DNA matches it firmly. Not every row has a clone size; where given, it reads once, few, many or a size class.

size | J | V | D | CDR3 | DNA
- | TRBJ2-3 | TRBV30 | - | CAWNGLGSTDTQYF | TGTGCCTGGAATGGGCTCGGAAGCACAGATACGCAGTATTTT
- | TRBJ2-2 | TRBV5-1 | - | CASSLRLDPTGELFF | TGCGCCAGCAGCCTCCGACTAGATCCCACCGGGGAGCTGTTTTTT
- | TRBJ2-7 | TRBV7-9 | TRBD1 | CASSLRGTGTREQYF | TGTGCCAGCAGCTTAAGGGGGACAGGGACGCGGGAGCAGTACTTC
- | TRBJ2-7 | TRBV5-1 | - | CASSPGGSGDEQYF | TGCGCCAGCAGCCCCGGGGGATCTGGCGACGAGCAGTACTTC
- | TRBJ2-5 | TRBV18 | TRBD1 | CASSPGQGAGETQYF | TGTGCCAGCTCACCAGGACAGGGGGCAGGGGAGACCCAGTACTTC
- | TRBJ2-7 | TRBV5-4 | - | CASTSRQDSYEQYF | TGTGCCAGCACCTCCCGACAGGACTCCTACGAGCAGTACTTC
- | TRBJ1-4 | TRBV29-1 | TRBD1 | CSVEVEGQRGEKLFF | TGCAGCGTTGAAGTGGAGGGACAGCGAGGAGAAAAACTGTTTTTT
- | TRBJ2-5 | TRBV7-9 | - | CASSPRETQYF | TGTGCCAGCAGCCCACGGGAGACCCAGTACTTC
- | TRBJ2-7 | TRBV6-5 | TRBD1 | CASSYATGVSYEQYF | TGTGCCAGCAGTTACGCGACAGGGGTTTCCTACGAGCAGTACTTC
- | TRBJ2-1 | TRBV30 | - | CAWSRWRSSNEQFF | TGTGCCTGGTCGCGATGGAGGTCATCCAATGAGCAGTTCTTC
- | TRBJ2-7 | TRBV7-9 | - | CASSRGLLSEQYF | TGTGCCAGCAGCAGGGGACTCCTGTCCGAGCAGTACTTC
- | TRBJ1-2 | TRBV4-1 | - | CASSPQIERADGYTF | TGCGCCAGCAGCCCCCAGATAGAGCGGGCGGATGGCTACACCTTC
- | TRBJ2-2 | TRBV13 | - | CASTQGSTGELFF | TGTGCCAGCACCCAGGGAAGCACCGGGGAGCTGTTTTTT
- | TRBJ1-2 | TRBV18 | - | CASSPRGAEAMNGYTF | TGTGCCAGCTCACCCCGGGGGGCTGAGGCGATGAATGGCTACACCTTC
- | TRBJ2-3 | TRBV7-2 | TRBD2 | CASSLAAVKPDTQYF | TGTGCCAGCAGTCTAGCGGCAGTAAAACCAGATACGCAGTATTTT
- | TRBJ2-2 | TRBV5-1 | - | CASSPRFGNTGELFF | TGCGCCAGCAGCCCCCGGTTTGGGAACACCGGGGAGCTGTTTTTT
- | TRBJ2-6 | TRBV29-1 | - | CSVEGRLPGGANVLTF | TGCAGCGTTGAAGGGAGACTCCCCGGGGGGGCCAACGTCCTGACTTTC
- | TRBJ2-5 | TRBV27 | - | CASSFYRDAETQYF | TGTGCCAGCAGTTTTTACAGGGATGCGGAGACCCAGTACTTC
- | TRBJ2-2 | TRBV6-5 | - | CASRRTASNTGELFF | TGTGCCAGCAGGAGGACAGCCTCGAACACCGGGGAGCTGTTTTTT
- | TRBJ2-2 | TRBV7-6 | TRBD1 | CASSPQTGEVTGELFF | TGTGCCAGCAGCCCTCAAACAGGGGAAGTAACCGGGGAGCTGTTTTTT
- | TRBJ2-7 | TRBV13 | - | CASSLASRYEQYF | TGTGCCAGCAGCTTGGCTAGCCGCTACGAGCAGTACTTC
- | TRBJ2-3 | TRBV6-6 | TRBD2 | CASISRTSGTDTQYF | TGTGCCAGCATCTCCAGGACTAGCGGCACAGATACGCAGTATTTT
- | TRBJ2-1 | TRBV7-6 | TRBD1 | CASSLWTGRYNEQFF | TGTGCCAGCAGCTTATGGACAGGGCGCTACAATGAGCAGTTCTTC
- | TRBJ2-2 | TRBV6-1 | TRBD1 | CASSERTGGTGELFF | TGTGCCAGCAGTGAGCGGACAGGGGGCACCGGGGAGCTGTTTTTT
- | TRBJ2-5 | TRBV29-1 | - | CSALRRPGARPETQYF | TGCAGCGCCCTAAGGAGGCCAGGGGCGCGACCAGAGACCCAGTACTTC
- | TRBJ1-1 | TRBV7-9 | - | CASSSGSTEAFF | TGTGCCAGCAGCTCGGGGAGCACTGAAGCTTTCTTT
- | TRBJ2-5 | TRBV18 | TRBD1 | CASSPRLDRGSRETQYF | TGTGCCAGCTCACCCCGCCTTGACAGGGGGTCCAGAGAGACCCAGTACTTC
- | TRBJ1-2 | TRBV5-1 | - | CASSLLQLNYGYTF | TGCGCCAGCAGCTTATTACAGTTGAACTATGGCTACACCTTC
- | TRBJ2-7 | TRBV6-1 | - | CASIISELSYEQYF | TGTGCCAGCATTATCTCGGAGCTATCCTACGAGCAGTACTTC
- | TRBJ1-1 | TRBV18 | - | CASLQGSEAFF | TGTGCCAGCCTCCAGGGCTCTGAAGCTTTCTTT
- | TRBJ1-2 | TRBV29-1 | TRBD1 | CSAGTGGNGYTF | TGCAGCGCTGGGACAGGGGGCAATGGCTACACCTTC
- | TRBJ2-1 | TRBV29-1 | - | CSSGGSSYNEQFF | TGCAGCTCCGGAGGAAGCTCCTACAATGAGCAGTTCTTC
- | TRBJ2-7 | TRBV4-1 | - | CASSRLTEASYEQYF | TGCGCCAGCAGCCGGTTAACGGAGGCCTCCTACGAGCAGTACTTC
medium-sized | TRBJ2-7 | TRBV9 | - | CASSPSSKRTAYEQYF | TGTGCCAGCAGCCCCAGTTCGAAGCGAACCGCCTACGAGCAGTACTTC
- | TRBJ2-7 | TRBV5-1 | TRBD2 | CASSFLAGGPYEQYF | TGCGCCAGCAGCTTCCTAGCGGGGGGTCCCTACGAGCAGTACTTC
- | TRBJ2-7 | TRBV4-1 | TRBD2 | CASSQDPGLGTYEQYF | TGCGCCAGCAGCCAAGATCCAGGACTAGGCACCTACGAGCAGTACTTC
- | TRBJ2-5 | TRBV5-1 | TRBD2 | CASSLVGSGGETQYF | TGCGCCAGCAGCTTGGTCGGGAGCGGGGGAGAGACCCAGTACTTC
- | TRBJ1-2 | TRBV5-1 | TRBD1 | CASSFSGTGEFIYGYTF | TGCGCCAGCAGCTTCTCCGGGACAGGGGAGTTCATCTATGGCTACACCTTC
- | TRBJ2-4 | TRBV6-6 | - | CASLAKNIQYF | TGTGCCTCTCTAGCCAAAAACATTCAGTACTTC
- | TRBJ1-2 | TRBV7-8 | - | CASSWGELGYTF | TGTGCCAGCAGCTGGGGGGAGTTGGGCTACACCTTC
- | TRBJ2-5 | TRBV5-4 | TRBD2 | CASSPQLAGDGETQYF | TGTGCCAGCAGCCCGCAACTAGCGGGAGACGGAGAGACCCAGTACTTC
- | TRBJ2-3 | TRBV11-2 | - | CASSLRMGQREDTQYF | TGTGCCAGCAGCCTAAGGATGGGACAAAGGGAAGATACGCAGTATTTT
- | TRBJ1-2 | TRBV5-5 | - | CASSTRGFNYGYTF | TGTGCCAGCAGCACCAGGGGATTTAACTATGGCTACACCTTC
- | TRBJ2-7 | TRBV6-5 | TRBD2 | CASHRGGGYEQYF | TGTGCCTCCCACCGGGGCGGGGGGTACGAGCAGTACTTC
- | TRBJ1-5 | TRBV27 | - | CASRGTGLRINQPQHF | TGTGCCAGCCGTGGAACGGGACTGAGGATCAATCAGCCCCAGCATTTT
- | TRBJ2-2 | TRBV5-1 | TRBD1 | CASSLGPGTANTGELFF | TGCGCCAGCAGCTTGGGACCCGGGACAGCGAACACCGGGGAGCTGTTTTTT
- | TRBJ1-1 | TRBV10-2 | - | CASSESTQGEAFF | TGCGCCAGCAGTGAGTCGACTCAGGGAGAAGCTTTCTTT
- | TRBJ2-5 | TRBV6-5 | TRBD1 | CASSYNRGQETQYF | TGTGCCAGCAGCTACAACAGGGGGCAAGAGACCCAGTACTTC
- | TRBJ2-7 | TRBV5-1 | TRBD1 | CASSLLQGAYEQYF | TGCGCCAGCAGCTTGCTACAGGGGGCCTACGAGCAGTACTTC
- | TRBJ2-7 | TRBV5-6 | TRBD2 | CASGLAEALEQYF | TGTGCCAGTGGACTAGCGGAGGCTCTCGAGCAGTACTTC
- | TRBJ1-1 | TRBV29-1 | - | CSTSDGAGTEAFF | TGCAGTACATCCGACGGCGCGGGCACTGAAGCTTTCTTT
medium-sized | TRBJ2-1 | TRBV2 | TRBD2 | CASPEPSSGRSSYNEQFF | TGTGCCAGCCCAGAGCCTTCTAGCGGGCGAAGCTCCTACAATGAGCAGTTCTTC
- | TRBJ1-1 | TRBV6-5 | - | CASSLTVNTEAFF | TGTGCCAGCAGTCTGACAGTGAACACTGAAGCTTTCTTT
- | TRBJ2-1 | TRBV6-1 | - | CASSVVGDVYNEQFF | TGTGCCAGCAGTGTTGTGGGCGACGTCTACAATGAGCAGTTCTTC
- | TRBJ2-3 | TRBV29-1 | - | CSVEDPGDTQYF | TGCAGCGTTGAAGATCCGGGAGATACGCAGTATTTT